The TCR beta chain under discussion was sequenced for a study of blood T cell repertoires in COVID-19. The wider study: Samples of COVID-19 (acute and convalescent) were obtained from the United States, Italy and Spain. The analysed material was cDNA or gDNA that came from T cells, B-cell-depleted T cells, or PBMCs.

This clone has only a few counts. CDR1 is SQVTM, CDR2 ANQGSEA, per germline. V was shortened by 6 bases and J by 0 bases, with 18 bases between the two germline ends. The CDR3 is made up of 16 amino acids. Source study methods: From reference gene primer amplification, estimates of nucleated cell counts were derived. Here immunoSEQ multiplex PCR was the method, and the copy in TCRdb shows in-frame clones only, minus some. V, J and clone size are taken as reported in that table, and D and trimming were inferred from the DNA itself. The table shows fewer than 50,000 clones, with approximately 82% occurring only once.

The clonotype was recovered from an elderly woman with active or convalescent COVID-19. The rearrangement links TRBV29-1 to TRBJ2-1, with D perhaps matching TRBD2 (7 bases). Sequenced sample: peripheral blood. The CDR3 DNA follows: TGCAGCGTCACGGGGGGCTGGGGAAGCTCCTACAATGAGCAGTTCTTC. Encoded protein: CSVTGGWGSSYNEQFF.